This TCR beta chain came from a study of early T cells in non-severe SARS-CoV-2 infection. Study observations and caveats: Reliance on VDJdb matching favored anti-spike CD8 responses; private and CD4 specificities were missed.

The table lists this clonotype with a few counts. Its matching antigen is unknown. Unique molecular identifiers (one per individual cDNA molecule) were attached. MiXCR was run by TCRdb on the 5' RACE reads, yielding one entry per CDR3 protein. The sample includes about 55,000 distinct CDR3 sequences, 12% of them seen just once. Trimming took 5 bases from V and 9 from J; bases not matched to a gene: 6. CDR1 is KGHSH, CDR2 LQKENI, per germline. CDR3 length equals 14 residues. The sequenced material came from whole blood. The rearrangement uses TRBV18 and TRBJ2-1, with 11 bases fitting TRBD2. The sequence derives from an adult who was a healthcare worker with PCR-confirmed SARS-CoV-2 infection or an uninfected control (not recorded which). The CDR3 reads CASSSSGRSVEQFF. The CDR3 region has the DNA TGTGCCAGCTCATCTAGCGGGAGGTCTGTTGAGCAGTTCTTC.